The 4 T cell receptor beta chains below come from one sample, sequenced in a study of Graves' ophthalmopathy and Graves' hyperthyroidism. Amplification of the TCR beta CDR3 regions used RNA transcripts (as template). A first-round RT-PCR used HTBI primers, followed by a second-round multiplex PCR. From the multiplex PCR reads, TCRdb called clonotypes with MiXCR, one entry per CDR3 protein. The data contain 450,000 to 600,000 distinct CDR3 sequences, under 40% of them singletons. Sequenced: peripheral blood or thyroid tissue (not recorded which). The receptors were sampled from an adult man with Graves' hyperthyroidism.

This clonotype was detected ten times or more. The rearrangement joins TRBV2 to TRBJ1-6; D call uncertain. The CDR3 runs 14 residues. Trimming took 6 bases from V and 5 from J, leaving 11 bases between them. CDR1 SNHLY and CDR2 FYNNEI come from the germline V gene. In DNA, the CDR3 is TGTGCCAGCAGGGCCGAAAGTGATAATTCACCCCTCCACTTT. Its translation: CASRAESDNSPLHF.

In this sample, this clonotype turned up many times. The CDR3 is CASSPVDRGHGYTF. In DNA, the CDR3 is TGTGCCAGCAGCCCCGTAGACAGGGGGCATGGCTACACCTTC. V gene TRBV5-6 combines with J gene TRBJ1-2, with 10 nucleotides matching TRBD1. CDR1 and CDR2 (germline): SGHDT, YYEEEE. Trimming at V came to 4 bases and at J to 6 bases, leaving 6 bases not matched to a gene. This CDR3 contains 14 residues.

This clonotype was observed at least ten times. The CDR3 loop reads CASSQRGGGGADTGELFF. The CDR3 DNA reads as TGTGCCAGCAGCCAACGGGGGGGAGGAGGGGCTGACACCGGGGAGCTGTTTTTT. The chain couples TRBV12-3 or TRBV12-4 to TRBJ2-2, with 8 bases matching TRBD2. With V trimmed by 6 bases and J by 3 bases, 15 bases remained unmatched. The CDR3 consists of 18 residues.

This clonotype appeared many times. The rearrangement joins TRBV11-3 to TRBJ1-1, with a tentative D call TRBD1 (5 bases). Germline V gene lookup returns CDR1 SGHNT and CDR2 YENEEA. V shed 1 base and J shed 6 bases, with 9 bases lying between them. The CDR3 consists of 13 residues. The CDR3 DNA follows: TGTGCCAGCAGCTTAGGGGGGGTCCCTGAAGCTTTCTTT. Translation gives CASSLGGVPEAFF.